These T cell receptor beta chains were read from a single sample in a study of CD8+ T cells in alopecia areata. Clones were read by immunoSEQ multiplex PCR, and TCRdb kept only the in-frame ones, dropping some. Found here are roughly 20,000 clones, 60% to 80% of them singletons; the top ten hold 6.1%. The material was skin, obtained at week 0. The receptors stem from a human donor with alopecia areata. Each CDR3 is given with its conserved first and last residue. A D gene is named only where the DNA matches it firmly. Expanded clones get a size class; other rows say once, few or many, or leave the size out.

TRBV6-6	NA	TRBJ1-2	NA	TGTGCCAGCAACGAGCTATTAGGTGGCTACACCTTC	CASNELLGGYTF
TRBV6-5	NA	TRBJ1-4	NA	TGTGCCAGCAAAGGACGGATTTCTGAAAAACTGTTTTTT	CASKGRISEKLFF
TRBV11-2	NA	TRBJ2-1	TRBD2	TGTGCCAGCAGCTTACTAGCGGGGGGCCTCGGGAATGAGCAGTTCTTC	CASSLLAGGLGNEQFF
TRBV6-1	NA	TRBJ2-7	NA	TGTGCCTGCGACCGGGACGGAACCTCCTACGAGCAGTACTTC	CACDRDGTSYEQYF
TRBV18	few	TRBJ1-1	NA	TGTGCCAGCTCACCAAGAACTGAAGCTTTCTTT	CASSPRTEAFF
TRBV19	NA	TRBJ1-4	NA	TGTGCCAGTAGGCGAACCGGGACGAGTAATGAAAAACTGTTTTTT	CASRRTGTSNEKLFF
TRBV2	few	TRBJ2-7	TRBD1	TGTGCCAGCAGGGACAGGGGGCTCTACGAGCAGTACTTC	CASRDRGLYEQYF
TRBV5-1	NA	TRBJ2-1	TRBD2	TGCGCCAGCAGCACCGGAAGTCTAGCGGGGCTGTACAATGAGCAGTTCTTC	CASSTGSLAGLYNEQFF
TRBV9	NA	TRBJ2-4	NA	TGTGCCAGCAGCGAGGGAGGGGGGGCCAAAAACATTCAGTACTTC	CASSEGGGAKNIQYF
TRBV7-9	NA	TRBJ2-6	NA	TGTGCCTCGGAGGGAGCCTCTGGGGCCAACGTCCTGACTTTC	CASEGASGANVLTF
TRBV7-9	NA	TRBJ1-4	NA	TGTGCCAGCAGCGGCATGGGAGGCCGGGAAAAACTGTTTTTT	CASSGMGGREKLFF
TRBV7-2	NA	TRBJ2-1	TRBD2	TGTGCCAGCAGCTCCTCCCTTCTAGCGGGGGGGCTTTACAATGAGCAGTTCTTC	CASSSSLLAGGLYNEQFF
TRBV6-6	NA	TRBJ1-4	NA	TGTGCCAGCACCTTGGGTCCTCCAACTAATGAAAAACTGTTTTTT	CASTLGPPTNEKLFF
TRBV10-3	NA	TRBJ1-5	NA	TGTGCCACCAGCGCTGGGTTCGATCAGCCCCAGCATTTT	CATSAGFDQPQHF
TRBV6-6	NA	TRBJ2-7	NA	TGTGCCAGCAGTTCGCAGGGCTACGAGCAGTACTTC	CASSSQGYEQYF
TRBV18	large	TRBJ2-1	NA	TGTGCCAGCTCACCACAGCAGGGCATCGATGAGCAGTTCTTC	CASSPQQGIDEQFF
TRBV7-7	NA	TRBJ2-7	NA	TGTGCTAGCAGCCCCGACGGCGACGGCCCCTACGAGCAGTACTTC	CASSPDGDGPYEQYF
TRBV12-5	few	TRBJ1-1	TRBD1	TGTGCTAGCGGCAGCCCGGGACAGCGGAACACTGAAGCTTTCTTT	CASGSPGQRNTEAFF
TRBV7-9	NA	TRBJ2-3	NA	TGTGCCAGCAGCCCTTTTGGGGTAGAGGCAGATACGCAGTATTTT	CASSPFGVEADTQYF
TRBV9	once	TRBJ2-5	TRBD2	TGTGCCAGCAGCGTCGGGACTAGCTCTGGGACCCAGTACTTC	CASSVGTSSGTQYF
TRBV2	NA	TRBJ2-5	NA	TGTGCCAGCAGCACCGGGCAGGGGCTACAGACCCAGTACTTC	CASSTGQGLQTQYF
TRBV18	NA	TRBJ1-5	NA	TGTGCCAGCTCACCACCCGGGGACCCATATAGCAATCAGCCCCAGCATTTT	CASSPPGDPYSNQPQHF
TRBV7-6	NA	TRBJ2-7	NA	TGTGCCAGCAGCTTGAGGGACACCGGCGAGCAGTACTTC	CASSLRDTGEQYF
TRBV7-9	NA	TRBJ1-5	NA	TGTGCCAGCAGCTTTCGGGCAGGGGAGAGAGTGACAAATCAGCCCCAGCATTTT	CASSFRAGERVTNQPQHF
TRBV4-1	few	TRBJ1-6	TRBD1	TGCGCCAGCAGCCTATCAGCAGGGGGGAGCTCCTATAATTCACCCCTCCACTTT	CASSLSAGGSSYNSPLHF
TRBV4-2	once	TRBJ1-1	NA	TGTGCCAGCAGCCAAGCAGGGCAGATCATGAACACTGAAGCTTTCTTT	CASSQAGQIMNTEAFF
TRBV7-2	NA	TRBJ1-2	TRBD1	TGTGCCAGCAGCTCCCGTAGGGGGACAGGGGCGGACTATGGCTACACCTTC	CASSSRRGTGADYGYTF
TRBV6-1	few	TRBJ2-7	NA	TGTGCCAGCAGAGACAGCTTCCCCTACGAGCAGTACTTC	CASRDSFPYEQYF
TRBV4-3	NA	TRBJ2-1	NA	TGCGCCAGCAGCCAAGATTACAGGGAAGTCTGGAGTGAGCAGTTCTTC	CASSQDYREVWSEQFF
TRBV6-5	NA	TRBJ2-1	NA	TGTGCCAGCACCGTCTCCGGGACTTTTGAGCAGTTCTTC	CASTVSGTFEQFF
TRBV5-4	few	TRBJ1-2	TRBD1	TGTGCCAGCAGCTTAACAGGGGAAACGGCGGGCTATGGCTACACCTTC	CASSLTGETAGYGYTF
TRBV20-1	few	TRBJ2-1	NA	TGCAGTGCTAGCCCCAGGAATGAGCAGTTCTTC	CSASPRNEQFF
TRBV6-1	few	TRBJ2-7	TRBD1	TGTGCCAGCAGTGTGACAGGGGGAATCTACGAGCAGTACTTC	CASSVTGGIYEQYF
TRBV6-1	NA	TRBJ1-2	TRBD1	TGTGCCAGCAGCTTAGGGACAGGGAATGGCTACACCTTC	CASSLGTGNGYTF
TRBV4-3	few	TRBJ2-3	NA	TGCGCCAGCAGCCAAGATAATAGAAGGGTGGGAGGCACAGATACGCAGTATTTT	CASSQDNRRVGGTDTQYF
TRBV7-9	NA	TRBJ2-6	NA	TGTGCCAGCAGCTTCAGCCCGGTGGCTTCGGGGGCCAACGTCCTGACTTTC	CASSFSPVASGANVLTF
TRBV11-2	NA	TRBJ2-3	NA	TGTGCCAGCAGCTTAAGGGGGGGGGCCAGAACAGATACGCAGTATTTT	CASSLRGGARTDTQYF
TRBV7-2	NA	TRBJ2-3	NA	TGTGCCAGTTCTAACGAATACACAGATACGCAGTATTTT	CASSNEYTDTQYF
TRBV5-5	NA	TRBJ1-5	NA	TGTGCCAGCAGCTTGAGGGAGTCTAAGCCCCAGCATTTT	CASSLRESKPQHF
TRBV5-5	NA	TRBJ2-1	TRBD2	TGTGCCAGCAGCTTGAGGGCTAGCGGGGGGGTCGATACCCCAAATGAGCAGTTCTTC	CASSLRASGGVDTPNEQFF
TRBV6-5	NA	TRBJ2-5	NA	TGTGCCAGCAGTTACAGGGGGATCCAAGAGACCCAGTACTTC	CASSYRGIQETQYF
TRBV4-1	NA	TRBJ2-7	TRBD2	TGCGCCAGCAGCCAAGTTTACCTAGCGGGGGGTTACGAGCAGTACTTC	CASSQVYLAGGYEQYF
TRBV2	once	TRBJ2-1	TRBD2	TGTGCCAGCAGGCACGAACTAGCGGGGGGGCCGAGTGAGCAGTTCTTC	CASRHELAGGPSEQFF
TRBV9	once	TRBJ1-1	NA	TGTGCCAGCAGCGCATCCGACGGACGTATGAACACTGAAGCTTTCTTT	CASSASDGRMNTEAFF
TRBV11-2	NA	TRBJ2-3	TRBD2	TGTGCCAGCAGCCTTTGGACTAGCGGGACCACAGATACGCAGTATTTT	CASSLWTSGTTDTQYF
TRBV5-1	NA	TRBJ2-7	NA	TGCGCCAGCAGCCCCTATTGGGGCAGACCCTCCTACGAGCAGTACTTC	CASSPYWGRPSYEQYF
TRBV14	NA	TRBJ1-1	NA	TGTGCCAGCAGCCAAGTAGGGGAAGCTTTCTTT	CASSQVGEAFF
TRBV2	NA	TRBJ2-1	NA	TGTGCCAGCAGTGAAGTGGCCAGCTCCTACAATGAGCAGTTCTTC	CASSEVASSYNEQFF
TRBV27	few	TRBJ1-6	NA	TGTGCCAGCAGTTTAGCGTCCAGGGCTTTAGATCTCCTCCACTTT	CASSLASRALDLLHF
TRBV6-5	NA	TRBJ2-6	NA	TGTGCCAGCAGTTACTCGGGGGACGGGGCCAACGTCCTGACTTTC	CASSYSGDGANVLTF
TRBV6-5	NA	TRBJ2-7	NA	TGTGCCAGCAGTTACACGGGGTCCTCCTACGAGCAGTACTTC	CASSYTGSSYEQYF
TRBV27	NA	TRBJ2-3	NA	TGTGCCAGCAGTTTTTCGGCGAGGGATACGCAGTATTTT	CASSFSARDTQYF
TRBV6-1	once	TRBJ1-5	NA	TGTGCCAGCAGTGAAGCGCGGATCAATCAGCCCCAGCATTTT	CASSEARINQPQHF
TRBV11-2	NA	TRBJ1-1	NA	TGTGCCAGCAGCTTAGAGGAGAACACTGAAGCTTTCTTT	CASSLEENTEAFF